Following are 14 T cell receptor beta chains from one sample sequenced in a study of cytomegalovirus exposure and HLA in healthy donors. PCR employed 60 Vbeta and 13 Jbeta primers. Clones were read by immunoSEQ multiplex PCR, and TCRdb kept only the in-frame ones, dropping some. Among some 200,000 clones, about 12% were seen once, and the ten largest hold about 7.8%. The sequenced sample was PBMCs. The receptors were gathered from a man aged 45 to 65 in good health and CMV-seropositive.

In this sample, this clone turned up a few times. This rearrangement joins TRBV7-3 to TRBJ2-7, with 7 nucleotides matching TRBD2. The CDR3 loop spans 13 amino acids. Germline V CDR1 and CDR2: SGHTA, FQGTGA. The V segment lost 5 bases and the J segment 5 bases; nucleotides outside the gene matches: 6. The CDR3 spells CASSQTGGHEQYF. In DNA form, the CDR3 reads TGTGCCAGCAGCCAGACGGGAGGCCACGAGCAGTACTTC.

This clone was counted between two and nine times. The chain links TRBV7-9 to TRBJ1-4; TRBD1 aligns across 8 bases. The CDR3 is 15 residues long. Losses at the gene ends were 5 bases for V and 2 bases for J; bases not matched to a gene: 4. Germline assignment: CDR1 SEHNR and CDR2 FQNEAQ (reference sequence). CDR3 residues: CASSLRGQTNEKLFF. CDR3 DNA sequence: TGTGCCAGCAGCCTCAGGGGGCAGACTAATGAAAAACTGTTTTTT. Variable domain in full (rest from reference TRBV7-9 and TRBJ1-4): DTGVSQNPRHKITKRGQNVTFRCDPISEHNRLYWYRQTLGQGPEFLTYFQNEAQLEKSRLLSDRFSAERPKGSFSTLEIQRTEQGDSAMYLCASSLRGQTNEKLFFGSGTQLSVL.

The chain is built from TRBV7-2 and TRBJ2-1; D unclear. The V and J ends lost 1 base and 0 bases respectively, with 7 bases between them. CDR1 is SGHTA, CDR2 FQGNSA, per germline. This CDR3 has 15 amino acids. The CDR3 protein is CASSLEKSSYNEQFF. The DNA of the CDR3 is TGTGCCAGCAGCTTAGAGAAGAGCTCCTACAATGAGCAGTTCTTC. Together with reference TRBV7-2 and TRBJ2-1, the CDR3 gives the full variable domain: GAGVSQSPSNKVTEKGKDVELRCDPISGHTALYWYRQSLGQGLEFLIYFQGNSAPDKSGLPSDRFSAERTGGSVSTLTIQRTQQEDSAVYLCASSLEKSSYNEQFFGPGTRLTVL.

The CDR3 loop is CASSHTDRRNTEAFF. CDR3 DNA: TGTGCCAGCAGTCATACGGACAGGCGGAACACTGAAGCTTTCTTT. The chain carries TRBV6-5 and TRBJ1-1, with 7 bases aligning to TRBD1. V lost 5 bases, J lost 1 base, and 7 bases stayed unmatched. This CDR3 contains 15 residues. Germline V lookup: CDR1 MNHEY, CDR2 SVGAGI.

This clone appeared a few times. The CDR3 reads CASSQGALGKAFF. The CDR3 coding sequence is TGTGCCAGCAGCCAGGGGGCGTTGGGGAAAGCTTTCTTT. The chain carries TRBV21-1 and TRBJ1-1; the D call of TRBD1 is as the table states it, not checked on the DNA. TRBV21-1 is tagged as a pseudogene. This CDR3 contains 13 residues.

This clone has just a few counts. The V call is TRBV28, the J call TRBJ1-1, with D unclear. The CDR3 totals 11 residues. Germline V gene sequence: CDR1 MDHEN, CDR2 SYDVKM. The V end was cut by 8 bases, the J end by 10 bases, with 14 bases between. The CDR3 nucleotides are TGTGCCAGCGAGGAGGAGAGACGAGCTTTCTTT. Amino acid sequence: CASEEERRAFF. The full variable domain, rest sourced from reference TRBV28 and TRBJ1-1, is DVKVTQSSRYLVKRTGEKVFLECVQDMDHENMFWYRQDPGLGLRLIYFSYDVKMKEKGDIPEGYSVSREKKERFSLILESASTNQTSMYLCASEEERRAFFGQGTRLTVV.

This clone has just a few counts. The chain couples TRBV6-1 to TRBJ1-5; tentatively, D is TRBD1 (6 bases). Deletions cut 3 bases from V and 11 bases from J, with 14 bases between. CDR3 size: 13 residues. Germline V gene sequence: CDR1 MNHNS, CDR2 SASEGT. CDR3 in DNA: TGTGCCAGCAGTGAGGCAGGGGCCGGGTCCCAGCATTTT. It encodes CASSEAGAGSQHF.

This clone was counted between two and nine times. The V and J genes are TRBV19 and TRBJ1-5, with TRBD1 as a possible D gene (6 bases). CDR3 length: 13 amino acids. The V gene lost 10 bases and the J gene lost 0 bases, with 10 bases spanning the gap. Germline CDR1 is LNHDA and CDR2 is SQIVND (reference sequence). CDR3 loop: CATGDYSNQPQHF. In DNA, the CDR3 is TGTGCCACAGGGGACTATAGCAATCAGCCCCAGCATTTT.

The chain joins TRBV7-2 to TRBJ2-3, with a tentative D call TRBD2 (5 bases). Germline V CDR1 and CDR2: SGHTA, FQGNSA. The V gene lost 6 bases and the J gene lost 6 bases, with 7 bases spanning the gap. The CDR3 is 11 amino acids. CDR3 nucleotides: TGTGCCAGCAGTAGGGAGGATACGCAGTATTTT. This encodes CASSREDTQYF.

The sample holds a few counts of this clone. The gene calls are TRBV10-3 and TRBJ1-1, with a tentative D call TRBD1 (5 bases). Trimming took off 0 bases at V and 13 bases at J, with 15 bases between the two ends. CDR3 length: 13 residues. Per germline, CDR1 ENHRY and CDR2 SYGVKD. The CDR3 spells CAISESPGQHIFF. CDR3 coding DNA: TGTGCCATCAGTGAGTCGCCAGGGCAGCATATTTTCTTT.

The J gene is TRBJ2-7, the V gene TRBV10-2, with D perhaps matching TRBD2 (6 bases). Germline CDR1 and CDR2: WSHSY and SAAADI. The V end was cut by 8 bases, the J end by 2 bases, with 13 bases between. The CDR3 consists of 13 residues. This chain's CDR3 is CASARGGAYEQYV. Written as DNA, the CDR3 is TGCGCCAGCGCGCGAGGCGGGGCCTACGAGCAGTACGTC.

The chain recombines TRBV28 with TRBJ1-2; TRBD1 aligns across 8 bases. Unmatched junction bases numbered 11, after V lost 6 bases and J lost 2 bases. CDR1 MDHEN and CDR2 SYDVKM come from the germline V gene. This CDR3 contains 16 residues. This CDR3 is CASSRQGWEPNYGYTF. The CDR3 DNA is TGTGCCAGCAGCCGACAGGGGTGGGAACCAAACTATGGCTACACCTTC.

This clone was seen a handful of times. The sample carries other DNA sequences with the same CDR3. V usage is TRBV6-5 and J usage is TRBJ2-3; 11 nucleotides agree with TRBD2. V dropped 5 bases and J dropped 5; count of bases not matched to a gene: 3. CDR3 length: 14 amino acids. Germline assignment: CDR1 MNHEY and CDR2 SVGAGI. The CDR3: CASSLAGGRDTQYF. The CDR3, as DNA: TGTGCCAGCAGTCTAGCGGGGGGCCGAGATACGCAGTATTTT.

This clone was detected only a few times. The rearrangement links TRBV5-1 to TRBJ2-7; 10 bases agree with TRBD1. This CDR3 region has 13 residues. The V gene end was trimmed by 0 bases and the J gene end by 12 bases; junction bases not matched to a gene: 6. CDR1 and CDR2 from the germline V gene are SGHRS and YFSETQ. The CDR3 sequence: CASSLGGQGRMYF. CDR3 nucleotides: TGCGCCAGCAGCTTGGGGGGACAGGGGAGAATGTACTTC.